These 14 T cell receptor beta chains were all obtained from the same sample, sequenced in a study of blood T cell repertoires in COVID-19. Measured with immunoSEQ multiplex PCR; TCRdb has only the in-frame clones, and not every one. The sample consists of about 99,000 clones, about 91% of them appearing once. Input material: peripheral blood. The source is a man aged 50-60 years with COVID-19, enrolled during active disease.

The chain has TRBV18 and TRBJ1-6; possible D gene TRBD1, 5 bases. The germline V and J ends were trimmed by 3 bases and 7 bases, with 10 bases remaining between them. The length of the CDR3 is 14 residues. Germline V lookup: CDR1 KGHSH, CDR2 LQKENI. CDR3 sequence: CASSPTAGNSPLHF. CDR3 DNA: TGTGCCAGCTCACCTACGGCAGGGAATTCACCCCTCCACTTT.

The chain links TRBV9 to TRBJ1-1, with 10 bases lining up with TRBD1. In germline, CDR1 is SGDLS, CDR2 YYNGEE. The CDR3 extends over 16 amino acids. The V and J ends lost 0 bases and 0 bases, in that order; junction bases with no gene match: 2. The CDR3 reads CASSVAGTGVNTEAFF. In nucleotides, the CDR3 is TGTGCCAGCAGCGTAGCTGGGACAGGGGTGAACACTGAAGCTTTCTTT.

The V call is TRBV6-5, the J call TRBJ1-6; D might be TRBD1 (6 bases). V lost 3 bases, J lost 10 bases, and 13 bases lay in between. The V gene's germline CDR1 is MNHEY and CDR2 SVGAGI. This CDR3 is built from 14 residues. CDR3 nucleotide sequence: TGTGCCAGCAGTTATAGGACAGCAGAATCACCCCTCCACTTT. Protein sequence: CASSYRTAESPLHF.

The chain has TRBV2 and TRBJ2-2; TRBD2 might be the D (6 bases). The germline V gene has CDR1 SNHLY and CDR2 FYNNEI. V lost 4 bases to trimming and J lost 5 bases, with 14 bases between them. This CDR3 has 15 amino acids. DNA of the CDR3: TGTGCCAGCAGTGCGGGGCAGGCGGGGACCGGGGAGCTGTTTTTT. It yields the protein CASSAGQAGTGELFF.

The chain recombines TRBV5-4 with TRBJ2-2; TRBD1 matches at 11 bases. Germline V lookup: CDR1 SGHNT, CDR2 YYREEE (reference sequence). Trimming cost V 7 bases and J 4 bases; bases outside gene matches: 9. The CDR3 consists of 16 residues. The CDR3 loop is CASRRPGTGGTGELFF. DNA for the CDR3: TGTGCCAGCCGTAGGCCCGGGACAGGGGGCACCGGGGAGCTGTTTTTT.

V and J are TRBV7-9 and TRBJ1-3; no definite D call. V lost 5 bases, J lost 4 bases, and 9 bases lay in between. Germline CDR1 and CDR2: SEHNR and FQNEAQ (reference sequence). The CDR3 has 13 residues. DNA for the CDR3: TGTGCCAGCAGCCCCTCAAGCGGAAACACCATATATTTT. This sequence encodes CASSPSSGNTIYF.

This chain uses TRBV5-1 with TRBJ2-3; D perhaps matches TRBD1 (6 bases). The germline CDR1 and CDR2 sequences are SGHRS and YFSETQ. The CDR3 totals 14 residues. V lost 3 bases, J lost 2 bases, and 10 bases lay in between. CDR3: CASSYGQSTDTQYF. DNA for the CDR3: TGCGCCAGCAGCTACGGACAGTCCACAGATACGCAGTATTTT.

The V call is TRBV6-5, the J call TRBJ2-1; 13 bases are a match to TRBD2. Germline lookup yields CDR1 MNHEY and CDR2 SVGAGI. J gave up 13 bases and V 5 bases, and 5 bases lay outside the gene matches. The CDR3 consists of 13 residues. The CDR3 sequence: CASSPGLAGSQFF. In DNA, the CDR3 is TGTGCCAGCAGTCCGGGACTAGCGGGATCTCAGTTCTTC.

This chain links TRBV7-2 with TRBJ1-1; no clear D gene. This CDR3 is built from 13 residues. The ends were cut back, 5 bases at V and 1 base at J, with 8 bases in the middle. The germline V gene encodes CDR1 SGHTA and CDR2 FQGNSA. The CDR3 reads CASSLQQNTEAFF. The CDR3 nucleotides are TGTGCCAGCAGCCTACAGCAGAACACTGAAGCTTTCTTT.

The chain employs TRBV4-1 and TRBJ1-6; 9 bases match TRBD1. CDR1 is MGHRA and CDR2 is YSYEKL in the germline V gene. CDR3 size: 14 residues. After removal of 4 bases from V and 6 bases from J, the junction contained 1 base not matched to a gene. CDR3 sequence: CASSLGQGNSPLHF. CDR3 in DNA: TGCGCCAGCAGCCTGGGACAGGGTAATTCACCCCTCCACTTT.

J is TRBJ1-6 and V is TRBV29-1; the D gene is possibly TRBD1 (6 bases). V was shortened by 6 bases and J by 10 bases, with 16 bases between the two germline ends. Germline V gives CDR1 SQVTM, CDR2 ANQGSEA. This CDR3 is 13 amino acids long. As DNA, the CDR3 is TGCAGCGTGGGGGCAGGGGAGGGCTCACCCCTCCACTTT. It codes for CSVGAGEGSPLHF. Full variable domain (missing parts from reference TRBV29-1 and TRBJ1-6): SAVISQKPSRDICQRGTSLTIQCQVDSQVTMMFWYRQQPGQSLTLIATANQGSEATYESGFVIDKFPISRPNLTFSTLTVSNMSPEDSSIYLCSVGAGEGSPLHFGNGTRLTVT.

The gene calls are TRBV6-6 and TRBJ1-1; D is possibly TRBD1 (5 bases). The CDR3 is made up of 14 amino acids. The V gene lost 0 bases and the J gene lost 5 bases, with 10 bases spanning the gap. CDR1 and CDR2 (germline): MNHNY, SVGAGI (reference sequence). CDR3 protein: CASSYSGAGTEAFF. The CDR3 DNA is TGTGCCAGCAGTTACTCAGGGGCCGGGACTGAAGCTTTCTTT.

The CDR3 protein is CASSEGDRVNGYTF. CDR3 nucleotides: TGTGCCAGCAGCGAAGGGGACAGGGTGAATGGCTACACCTTC. The V and J genes are TRBV6-2 or TRBV6-3 and TRBJ1-2; 9 bases line up with TRBD1. Germline V CDR1 and CDR2: MNHEY, SVGEGT. After removal of 6 bases from V and 6 bases from J, the junction contained 8 bases not matched to a gene. This CDR3 is 14 amino acids long.

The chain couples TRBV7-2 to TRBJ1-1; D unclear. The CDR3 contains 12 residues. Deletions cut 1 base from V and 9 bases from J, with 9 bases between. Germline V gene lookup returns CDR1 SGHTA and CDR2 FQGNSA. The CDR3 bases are TGTGCCAGCAGCTTAGACCGGACTAAAGCTTTCTTT. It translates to CASSLDRTKAFF.